This TCR beta chain stems from a study of T cell responses to AZD1222 COVID-19 vaccine. Notes on the study in general: Spike-specific TCR breadth and depth rose after two AZD1222 doses.

Germline V CDR1 and CDR2: MNHEY, SVGAGI. V was clipped by 0 bases and J by 4 bases, with 9 bases between them. CDR3 length: 15 amino acids. This clone turned up a few times. Its antigen is unknown. Data came from immunoSEQ multiplex PCR; TCRdb stores just in-frame clones and leaves some out. Of some 83,000 clones listed, 85% to 90% are singletons. This sequence was found in an adult in good health. This chain uses TRBV6-5 with TRBJ2-2, with D uncertain. The sample consisted of peripheral blood, taken on day 0 of AZD1222 vaccination. In DNA, the CDR3 is TGTGCCAGCAGTTACTCGAAACGATCCACCGGGGAGCTGTTTTTT. Amino acid sequence: CASSYSKRSTGELFF.